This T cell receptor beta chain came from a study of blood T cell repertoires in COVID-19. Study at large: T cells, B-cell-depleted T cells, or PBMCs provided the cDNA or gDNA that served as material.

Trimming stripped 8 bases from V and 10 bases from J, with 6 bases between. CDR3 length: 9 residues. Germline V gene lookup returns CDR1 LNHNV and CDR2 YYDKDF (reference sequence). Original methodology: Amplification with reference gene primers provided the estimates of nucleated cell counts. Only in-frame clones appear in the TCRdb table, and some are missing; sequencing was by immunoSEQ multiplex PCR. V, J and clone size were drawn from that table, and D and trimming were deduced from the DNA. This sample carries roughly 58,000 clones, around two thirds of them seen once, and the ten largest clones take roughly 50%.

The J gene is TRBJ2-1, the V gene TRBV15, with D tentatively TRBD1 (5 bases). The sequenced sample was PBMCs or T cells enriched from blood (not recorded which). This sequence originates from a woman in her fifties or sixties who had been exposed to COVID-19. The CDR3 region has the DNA TGTGCCACCGGGGCGGAGCAGTTCTTC. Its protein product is CATGAEQFF.